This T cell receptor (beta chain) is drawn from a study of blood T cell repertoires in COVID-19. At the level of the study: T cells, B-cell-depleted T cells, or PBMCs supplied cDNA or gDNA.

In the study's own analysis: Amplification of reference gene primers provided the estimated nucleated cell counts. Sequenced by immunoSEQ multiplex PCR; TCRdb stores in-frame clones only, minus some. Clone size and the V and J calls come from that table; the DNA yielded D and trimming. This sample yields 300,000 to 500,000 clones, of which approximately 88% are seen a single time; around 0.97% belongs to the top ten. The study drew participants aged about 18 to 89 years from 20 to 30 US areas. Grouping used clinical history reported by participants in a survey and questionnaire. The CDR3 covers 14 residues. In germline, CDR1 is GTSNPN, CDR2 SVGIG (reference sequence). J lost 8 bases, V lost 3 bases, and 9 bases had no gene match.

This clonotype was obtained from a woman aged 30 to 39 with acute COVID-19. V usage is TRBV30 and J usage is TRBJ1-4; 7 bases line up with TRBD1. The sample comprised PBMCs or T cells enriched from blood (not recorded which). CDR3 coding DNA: TGTGCCTGGAGGGAACAGGGGCGGTGGGAAAAACTGTTTTTT. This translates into CAWREQGRWEKLFF. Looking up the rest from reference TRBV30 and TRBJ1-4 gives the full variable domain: SQTIHQWPATLVQPVGSPLSLECTVEGTSNPNLYWYRQAAGRGLQLLFYSVGIGQISSEVPQNLSASRPQDRQFILSSKKLLLSDSGFYLCAWREQGRWEKLFFGSGTQLSVL.